The rows below give T cell receptor beta chains drawn from one sample of a study of blood T cell repertoires in COVID-19. The protocol was immunoSEQ multiplex PCR, while the TCRdb copy is restricted to in-frame clones and leaves out a portion. The sample yields roughly 180,000 clones, 94% seen once. The sample consisted of peripheral blood. These receptors were taken from a man between 25 and 39 years old with COVID-19, enrolled during active disease. Both conserved end residues are part of each CDR3. The order of the fields is J gene, clone size, CDR3 length, D gene, V gene, CDR3 protein, CDR3 DNA. The D gene is left open where the match is weak. Not all rows give a size; the values are once, few, many and, for expanded clones, a class.

J gene: TRBJ1-2; clone size: .; CDR3 length: 12; D gene: .; V gene: TRBV6-5; CDR3 protein: CASGTFENGYTF; CDR3 DNA: TGTGCCAGCGGGACATTCGAGAATGGCTACACCTTC
J gene: TRBJ1-2; clone size: .; CDR3 length: 13; D gene: TRBD1; V gene: TRBV25-1; CDR3 protein: CASLDRANYGYTF; CDR3 DNA: TGTGCCAGCCTGGACAGGGCTAACTATGGCTACACCTTC
J gene: TRBJ1-2; clone size: .; CDR3 length: 14; D gene: TRBD1; V gene: TRBV6-6; CDR3 protein: CASSYRRTGDGYTF; CDR3 DNA: TGTGCCAGCAGTTACCGACGGACAGGGGATGGCTACACCTTC
J gene: TRBJ2-5; clone size: .; CDR3 length: 15; D gene: .; V gene: TRBV5-1; CDR3 protein: CASSLQGTGKETQYF; CDR3 DNA: TGCGCCAGCAGCTTGCAGGGTACAGGGAAAGAGACCCAGTACTTC
J gene: TRBJ2-7; clone size: .; CDR3 length: 14; D gene: .; V gene: TRBV19; CDR3 protein: CASSLRTDSYEQYF; CDR3 DNA: TGTGCCAGTAGTCTGAGGACAGACTCCTACGAGCAGTACTTC
J gene: TRBJ1-2; clone size: .; CDR3 length: 14; D gene: .; V gene: TRBV5-1; CDR3 protein: CASSLYDKSDGYTF; CDR3 DNA: TGCGCCAGCAGCTTGTACGACAAATCAGATGGCTACACCTTC
J gene: TRBJ1-6; clone size: .; CDR3 length: 20; D gene: TRBD1; V gene: TRBV2; CDR3 protein: CASSGVGGGSWRSYNSPLHF; CDR3 DNA: TGTGCCAGCAGTGGGGTTGGAGGGGGCTCCTGGAGGTCCTATAATTCACCCCTCCACTTT
J gene: TRBJ2-7; clone size: .; CDR3 length: 15; D gene: .; V gene: TRBV5-4; CDR3 protein: CASSLGAPGVVEQYF; CDR3 DNA: TGTGCCAGCAGCTTGGGGGCTCCGGGGGTGGTCGAGCAGTACTTC
J gene: TRBJ2-5; clone size: once; CDR3 length: 18; D gene: TRBD1; V gene: TRBV15; CDR3 protein: CATSRRAGRGQGLETQYF; CDR3 DNA: TGTGCCACCAGCAGAAGGGCTGGTCGGGGACAGGGTTTGGAGACCCAGTACTTC
J gene: TRBJ2-2; clone size: once; CDR3 length: 13; D gene: .; V gene: TRBV10-3; CDR3 protein: CAISRGFDGELFF; CDR3 DNA: TGTGCCATCAGTCGGGGTTTTGACGGGGAGCTGTTTTTT
J gene: TRBJ1-2; clone size: .; CDR3 length: 13; D gene: TRBD1; V gene: TRBV19; CDR3 protein: CASTDRGLYGYTF; CDR3 DNA: TGTGCCAGTACCGACAGGGGGCTCTATGGCTACACCTTC
J gene: TRBJ2-1; clone size: .; CDR3 length: 13; D gene: .; V gene: TRBV7-2; CDR3 protein: CASSPAAYNEQFF; CDR3 DNA: TGTGCCAGCAGCCCCGCAGCCTACAATGAGCAGTTCTTC
J gene: TRBJ2-7; clone size: .; CDR3 length: 14; D gene: .; V gene: TRBV5-1; CDR3 protein: CASSLDRRVYEQYF; CDR3 DNA: TGCGCCAGCAGCTTAGACCGCAGGGTCTACGAGCAGTACTTC
J gene: TRBJ1-5; clone size: .; CDR3 length: 14; D gene: .; V gene: TRBV19; CDR3 protein: CASSPGTPSQPQHF; CDR3 DNA: TGTGCCAGTAGTCCCGGGACTCCGAGCCAGCCCCAGCATTTT
J gene: TRBJ1-2; clone size: once; CDR3 length: 15; D gene: TRBD1; V gene: TRBV5-1; CDR3 protein: CASSLAAGTGVGYTF; CDR3 DNA: TGCGCCAGCAGCTTGGCGGCAGGGACAGGGGTCGGCTACACCTTC
J gene: TRBJ2-1; clone size: .; CDR3 length: 14; D gene: TRBD1; V gene: TRBV6-5; CDR3 protein: CASSYLGRGHEQFF; CDR3 DNA: TGTGCCAGCAGTTACTTGGGCAGGGGGCATGAGCAGTTCTTC
J gene: TRBJ2-7; clone size: few; CDR3 length: 17; D gene: TRBD2; V gene: TRBV5-4; CDR3 protein: CASSHGLAGGLEYEQYF; CDR3 DNA: TGTGCCAGCAGCCACGGACTAGCGGGGGGCCTGGAGTACGAGCAGTACTTC
J gene: TRBJ2-5; clone size: .; CDR3 length: 15; D gene: TRBD1; V gene: TRBV5-4; CDR3 protein: CASSLRTGYLETQYF; CDR3 DNA: TGTGCCAGCAGCTTGAGGACAGGGTATTTGGAGACCCAGTACTTC
J gene: TRBJ1-5; clone size: .; CDR3 length: 13; D gene: TRBD1; V gene: TRBV7-7; CDR3 protein: CASSLDRGQPQHF; CDR3 DNA: TGTGCCAGCAGCCTGGACAGGGGTCAGCCCCAGCATTTT
J gene: TRBJ1-2; clone size: .; CDR3 length: 17; D gene: .; V gene: TRBV27; CDR3 protein: CASSLLSPLGGAYGYTF; CDR3 DNA: TGTGCCAGCAGTTTATTATCTCCCCTGGGGGGGGCCTATGGCTACACCTTC
J gene: TRBJ1-5; clone size: .; CDR3 length: 12; D gene: .; V gene: TRBV30; CDR3 protein: CAWTILRQPQHF; CDR3 DNA: TGTGCCTGGACTATCCTACGACAGCCCCAGCATTTT
J gene: TRBJ2-1; clone size: .; CDR3 length: 13; D gene: .; V gene: TRBV6-5; CDR3 protein: CASSFSQNNEQFF; CDR3 DNA: TGTGCCAGCAGTTTCTCACAGAACAATGAGCAGTTCTTC
J gene: TRBJ1-6; clone size: .; CDR3 length: 13; D gene: .; V gene: TRBV10-3; CDR3 protein: CAISAGDNSPLHF; CDR3 DNA: TGTGCCATCAGTGCCGGGGATAATTCACCCCTCCACTTT
J gene: TRBJ2-1; clone size: .; CDR3 length: 12; D gene: .; V gene: TRBV6-6; CDR3 protein: CASVGGPDEQFF; CDR3 DNA: TGTGCCAGCGTGGGGGGGCCGGATGAGCAGTTCTTC
J gene: TRBJ2-3; clone size: .; CDR3 length: 14; D gene: .; V gene: TRBV19; CDR3 protein: CASRTGTYTDTQYF; CDR3 DNA: TGTGCCAGTAGGACCGGGACTTACACAGATACGCAGTATTTT
J gene: TRBJ2-7; clone size: once; CDR3 length: 16; D gene: TRBD2; V gene: TRBV30; CDR3 protein: CAWSVTVAGGPYEQYF; CDR3 DNA: TGTGCCTGGAGTGTAACGGTAGCGGGGGGCCCCTACGAGCAGTACTTC
J gene: TRBJ2-3; clone size: once; CDR3 length: 17; D gene: .; V gene: TRBV19; CDR3 protein: CASSSPTYATSTDTQYF; CDR3 DNA: TGTGCCAGTTCCTCGCCTACTTACGCCACTAGCACAGATACGCAGTATTTT
J gene: TRBJ1-1; clone size: .; CDR3 length: 13; D gene: .; V gene: TRBV6-5; CDR3 protein: CASSYRGTTEAFF; CDR3 DNA: TGTGCCAGCAGTTACAGGGGTACCACTGAAGCTTTCTTT
J gene: TRBJ1-2; clone size: .; CDR3 length: 15; D gene: TRBD1; V gene: TRBV2; CDR3 protein: CASRITQGAQGGYTF; CDR3 DNA: TGTGCCAGCAGGATAACTCAGGGGGCGCAGGGTGGCTACACCTTC
J gene: TRBJ1-1; clone size: .; CDR3 length: 14; D gene: .; V gene: TRBV6-5; CDR3 protein: CASSSRALNTEAFF; CDR3 DNA: TGTGCCAGCAGTTCCAGGGCTTTGAACACTGAAGCTTTCTTT
J gene: TRBJ1-1; clone size: .; CDR3 length: 16; D gene: .; V gene: TRBV21-1; CDR3 protein: CASSKLAGSGNTEAFF; CDR3 DNA: TGTGCCAGCAGCAAACTGGCGGGGAGCGGGAACACTGAAGCTTTCTTT
J gene: TRBJ1-2; clone size: .; CDR3 length: 14; D gene: .; V gene: TRBV5-4; CDR3 protein: CASSSGVGGYGYTF; CDR3 DNA: TGTGCCAGCAGCTCGGGGGTTGGGGGCTATGGCTACACCTTC
J gene: TRBJ2-7; clone size: once; CDR3 length: 14; D gene: .; V gene: TRBV2; CDR3 protein: CASSAQGLPYEQYF; CDR3 DNA: TGTGCCAGCAGTGCGCAGGGACTGCCCTACGAGCAGTACTTC
J gene: TRBJ1-4; clone size: .; CDR3 length: 15; D gene: .; V gene: TRBV2; CDR3 protein: CASSATVTTNEKLFF; CDR3 DNA: TGTGCCAGCAGTGCCACAGTAACAACTAATGAAAAACTGTTTTTT
J gene: TRBJ2-1; clone size: .; CDR3 length: 20; D gene: TRBD2; V gene: TRBV6-1; CDR3 protein: CASSEALILPLAGGYNEQFF; CDR3 DNA: TGTGCCAGCAGTGAAGCCCTCATACTCCCACTAGCGGGGGGTTACAATGAGCAGTTCTTC
J gene: TRBJ2-7; clone size: .; CDR3 length: 18; D gene: .; V gene: TRBV7-9; CDR3 protein: CASSHYGGAEKSTYEQYF; CDR3 DNA: TGTGCCAGCAGCCATTACGGCGGGGCCGAGAAATCGACCTACGAGCAGTACTTC
J gene: TRBJ2-3; clone size: .; CDR3 length: 12; D gene: .; V gene: TRBV3-1/TRBV3-2; CDR3 protein: CASRGGSDTQYF; CDR3 DNA: TGTGCCAGCAGGGGGGGTTCGGATACGCAGTATTTT
J gene: TRBJ1-2; clone size: .; CDR3 length: 13; D gene: TRBD1; V gene: TRBV6-4; CDR3 protein: CASSGQGNYGYTF; CDR3 DNA: TGTGCCAGCAGTGGACAGGGAAACTATGGCTACACCTTC
J gene: TRBJ1-4; clone size: .; CDR3 length: 15; D gene: TRBD1; V gene: TRBV30; CDR3 protein: CAWSGPGQRNEKLFF; CDR3 DNA: TGTGCCTGGAGTGGACCGGGACAGCGAAATGAAAAACTGTTTTTT
J gene: TRBJ2-5; clone size: .; CDR3 length: 15; D gene: .; V gene: TRBV20-1; CDR3 protein: CSASPGQALQETQYF; CDR3 DNA: TGCAGTGCTAGTCCCGGACAAGCCCTACAAGAGACCCAGTACTTC
J gene: TRBJ2-3; clone size: .; CDR3 length: 13; D gene: TRBD2; V gene: TRBV19; CDR3 protein: CASSRGGLDTQYF; CDR3 DNA: TGTGCCAGTTCGCGGGGGGGCCTCGATACGCAGTATTTT
J gene: TRBJ2-5; clone size: .; CDR3 length: 14; D gene: TRBD1; V gene: TRBV29-1; CDR3 protein: CSAPGTDLSETQYF; CDR3 DNA: TGCAGCGCCCCCGGGACAGATCTTTCGGAGACCCAGTACTTC
J gene: TRBJ1-2; clone size: .; CDR3 length: 14; D gene: .; V gene: TRBV18; CDR3 protein: CASSSGDGNYGYTF; CDR3 DNA: TGTGCCAGCTCATCGGGAGACGGAAACTATGGCTACACCTTC
J gene: TRBJ2-2; clone size: .; CDR3 length: 12; D gene: TRBD1; V gene: TRBV4-1; CDR3 protein: CASKGASGELFF; CDR3 DNA: TGCGCCAGCAAGGGGGCGTCCGGGGAGCTGTTTTTT
J gene: TRBJ1-1; clone size: .; CDR3 length: 14; D gene: TRBD1; V gene: TRBV5-1; CDR3 protein: CASSSGQGGTEAFF; CDR3 DNA: TGCGCCAGCAGCTCGGGACAGGGGGGCACTGAAGCTTTCTTT
J gene: TRBJ2-7; clone size: .; CDR3 length: 17; D gene: TRBD1; V gene: TRBV27; CDR3 protein: CASSLRQGSVTTYEQYF; CDR3 DNA: TGTGCCAGCAGTTTACGACAGGGGTCCGTTACTACCTACGAGCAGTACTTC
J gene: TRBJ2-5; clone size: .; CDR3 length: 14; D gene: .; V gene: TRBV30; CDR3 protein: CAWIRQAFQETQYF; CDR3 DNA: TGTGCCTGGATCAGACAGGCATTTCAAGAGACCCAGTACTTC
J gene: TRBJ1-2; clone size: .; CDR3 length: 15; D gene: .; V gene: TRBV6-1; CDR3 protein: CASSEMVVAAYGYTF; CDR3 DNA: TGTGCCAGCAGTGAAATGGTCGTAGCAGCCTATGGCTACACCTTC
J gene: TRBJ1-2; clone size: .; CDR3 length: 17; D gene: .; V gene: TRBV12-5; CDR3 protein: CASGQFLLRTTDYGYTF; CDR3 DNA: TGTGCTAGTGGTCAGTTCCTCTTACGGACTACGGACTATGGCTACACCTTC
J gene: TRBJ2-2; clone size: .; CDR3 length: 14; D gene: .; V gene: TRBV7-7; CDR3 protein: CASSKTANTGELFF; CDR3 DNA: TGTGCCAGCAGTAAAACAGCGAACACCGGGGAGCTGTTTTTT
J gene: TRBJ1-2; clone size: .; CDR3 length: 16; D gene: TRBD1; V gene: TRBV14; CDR3 protein: CASSQGWGQSHLGYTF; CDR3 DNA: TGTGCCAGCAGCCAAGGTTGGGGACAGTCCCATCTCGGCTACACCTTC
J gene: TRBJ1-6; clone size: .; CDR3 length: 16; D gene: TRBD1; V gene: TRBV9; CDR3 protein: CASSAQGGSNYSPLHF; CDR3 DNA: TGTGCCAGCAGCGCCCAAGGGGGCTCCAATTATTCACCCCTCCACTTT
J gene: TRBJ1-4; clone size: .; CDR3 length: 15; D gene: TRBD1; V gene: TRBV5-1; CDR3 protein: CASSLGDRGSEKLFF; CDR3 DNA: TGCGCCAGCAGCTTGGGCGACAGGGGGAGTGAAAAACTGTTTTTT
J gene: TRBJ1-6; clone size: .; CDR3 length: 13; D gene: TRBD1; V gene: TRBV6-5; CDR3 protein: CASGGGAHSPLHF; CDR3 DNA: TGTGCCAGCGGAGGGGGCGCGCATTCACCCCTCCACTTT